This TCR beta chain was profiled in a study of shared clonotypes between healthy human individuals. The CDR3 spans 15 residues. CDR1 is LNHDA, CDR2 SQIVND, per germline (reference sequence). V was pared by 5 bases and J by 1 base, with 14 bases between. This table comes from immunoSEQ multiplex PCR, and its TCRdb copy is limited to in-frame clones, with some not included. Of 2,500,000 or so clones listed, more than 85% are singletons. Sequencing was performed on naive CD4+ T cells from PBMCs. Subset here: CD45RA+ positively selected. V gene TRBV19 combines with J gene TRBJ1-1; no definite D call. This sequence was found in a man between 18 and 35 years old in good health. Some clones in this sample may be carry-over from other donors' samples. For the CDR3, the DNA is TGTGCCAGTAGTCCTTCCCACAGTCGGAACACTGAAGCTTTCTTT. Translating gives CASSPSHSRNTEAFF.